This T cell receptor (beta chain) emerged from a study of cytomegalovirus exposure and HLA in healthy donors. V was pared by 0 bases and J by 8 bases, with 21 bases of the junction left unmatched. The germline V gene has CDR1 SGHRS and CDR2 YFSETQ. This CDR3 spans 20 amino acids. PCR amplification relied on 60 Vbeta primers (plus 13 Jbeta primers). Measured with immunoSEQ multiplex PCR; TCRdb has only the in-frame clones, and not every one. This table lists around 150,000 clones. Sequencing was done on a sample of PBMCs. This receptor was taken from a woman aged 55-70 years in good health and CMV-seronegative. The rearrangement links TRBV5-1 to TRBJ1-1; 11 bases agree with TRBD1. In nucleotides, the CDR3 is TGCGCCAGCAGCTTGGTTGGAGAGGACAGGGGGCAATTCCGGCCGGCAGAAGCTTTCTTT. Amino acids: CASSLVGEDRGQFRPAEAFF.